This T cell receptor (beta chain) was found in a study of blood T cell repertoires in COVID-19. The junction had 8 bases not matched to a gene; V was cut back by 7 bases and J by 8 bases. The V gene's germline CDR1 is MNHEY and CDR2 SMNVEV (reference sequence). The CDR3 runs to 15 residues. Original processing methods: From reference gene primer amplification, estimates of nucleated cell counts were derived. Repertoires were generated with immunoSEQ multiplex PCR, while TCRdb's copy carries only in-frame clones and drops some. The V and J calls and clone size are taken from that table; D and trimming were inferred from the DNA. This table holds over 200,000 clones, about four fifths found once.

The TCR was taken from a woman between 35 and 50 years old with active or convalescent COVID-19. J is TRBJ2-1 and V is TRBV27, with 13 nucleotides matching TRBD2. Sequencing used peripheral blood. The CDR3 protein is CASIAWTSGRDEQFF. As DNA, the CDR3 is TGTGCCAGCATCGCCTGGACTAGCGGGAGAGATGAGCAGTTCTTC.